A selection of T cell receptor beta chains follows, all from one sample in a study of identical twins. Each CDR3 protein gets one entry after TCRdb re-called the 5' RACE reads with MiXCR. Of some 630,000 distinct CDR3 sequences listed, roughly 6.6% are singletons. The same sample was also used in a study of yellow fever vaccine responses in identical twins.

What was sequenced was PBMCs. The receptors shown here come from a woman under 30 in good health. CDR3s include the opening cysteine and the closing phenylalanine or tryptophan. D genes are given only for firm matches. Size is omitted from some rows. Given values are once, few, many or a class for expanded clones.

>-|TRBV24-1|TRBJ2-3|many
CATSDLQSTADTQYF
TGTGCCACCAGTGATTTGCAATCTACCGCAGATACGCAGTATTTT
>-|TRBV28|TRBJ2-2|few
CASSSGAVNTGELFF
TGTGCCAGCAGTTCGGGGGCCGTAAACACCGGGGAGCTGTTTTTT
>TRBD1|TRBV20-1|TRBJ2-7|many
CSASPGTGSYEQYF
TGCAGTGCTAGCCCTGGGACAGGATCCTACGAGCAGTACTTC
>-|TRBV19|TRBJ2-7|-
CASRARGNDEQYF
TGTGCCAGTAGGGCCCGGGGTAACGACGAGCAGTACTTC
>-|TRBV11-2|TRBJ2-1|-
CASSTTPGPSNEQFF
TGTGCCAGCAGCACCACTCCGGGGCCCTCAAATGAGCAGTTCTTC
>-|TRBV10-3|TRBJ2-1|few
CAISTGVRDNEQFF
TGTGCCATCAGTACAGGAGTTCGGGACAATGAGCAGTTCTTC
>TRBD2|TRBV3-1|TRBJ2-1|-
CASSQGSGVNNEQFF
TGTGCCAGCAGCCAAGGTAGCGGGGTTAACAATGAGCAGTTCTTC
>TRBD1|TRBV10-3|TRBJ1-2|-
CATWTGVSYGYTF
TGTGCCACCTGGACAGGGGTTTCGTATGGCTACACCTTC
>TRBD2|TRBV4-2|TRBJ2-1|few
CASSQETGGYLGEQFF
TGTGCCAGCAGCCAAGAGACGGGGGGGTACCTTGGGGAGCAGTTCTTC
>TRBD1|TRBV24-1|TRBJ2-5|many
CATSDADRGFEETQYF
TGTGCCACCAGTGATGCGGACAGGGGGTTTGAAGAGACCCAGTACTTC
>TRBD1|TRBV12-3/TRBV12-4|TRBJ2-6|-
CASSLDRGSSGANVLTF
TGTGCCAGCAGTTTGGACAGGGGGAGCTCTGGGGCCAACGTCCTGACTTTC
>-|TRBV6-4|TRBJ2-2|many
CASSDSFSGELFF
TGTGCCAGCAGTGACTCTTTTTCCGGGGAGCTGTTTTTT
>TRBD2|TRBV12-3/TRBV12-4|TRBJ2-7|-
CASSLAQASGPYEQYF
TGTGCCAGCAGTTTAGCGCAGGCTAGCGGGCCCTACGAGCAGTACTTC
>TRBD2|TRBV5-1|TRBJ2-1|few
CASSRISGSSSYNEQFF
TGCGCCAGCAGCCGAATTAGCGGGAGTAGCTCCTACAATGAGCAGTTCTTC
>-|TRBV13|TRBJ2-7|few
CASSLGGTRTYEQYF
TGTGCCAGCAGCTTAGGCGGGACAAGAACCTACGAGCAGTACTTC
>-|TRBV6-1|TRBJ2-2|few
CASSLGTVRRRELFF
TGTGCCAGCAGTCTAGGGACCGTTCGTAGGCGGGAGCTGTTTTTT
>-|TRBV6-1|TRBJ2-1|-
CASRRGGASYNEQFF
TGTGCCAGCAGAAGAGGGGGTGCTTCCTACAATGAGCAGTTCTTC
>TRBD1|TRBV5-1|TRBJ2-5|many
CASSLNPGQQETQYF
TGCGCCAGCAGCTTGAATCCGGGACAGCAAGAGACCCAGTACTTC
>-|TRBV6-6|TRBJ1-2|few
CASRPKEKGYTF
TGTGCCAGCAGGCCGAAGGAGAAGGGCTACACCTTC
>-|TRBV5-1|TRBJ2-3|many
CASSLHTDTQYF
TGCGCCAGCAGCTTGCATACAGATACGCAGTATTTT
>TRBD1|TRBV5-1|TRBJ2-3|few
CASSSTSYRGFTDTQYF
TGCGCCAGCAGCTCGACTTCTTACAGGGGGTTCACAGATACGCAGTATTTT
>-|TRBV6-1|TRBJ2-3|few
CASRQTGYFTSTDTQYF
TGTGCCAGCAGACAAACCGGCTATTTCACTAGCACAGATACGCAGTATTTT
>TRBD2|TRBV2|TRBJ2-1|-
CASSEWSSGGSEDEQFF
TGTGCCAGCAGTGAATGGTCTAGCGGGGGGAGTGAGGATGAGCAGTTCTTC
>TRBD2|TRBV7-2|TRBJ2-7|-
CASSLGPSGYYEQYF
TGTGCCAGCAGCTTAGGGCCTAGCGGATACTACGAGCAGTACTTC
>-|TRBV2|TRBJ2-3|-
CASSVGIRGDTQYF
TGTGCCAGCAGTGTCGGGATCCGTGGCGATACGCAGTATTTT
>-|TRBV12-3/TRBV12-4|TRBJ2-7|-
CASSRGQIHYEQYF
TGTGCCAGCAGCCGTGGACAGATCCACTACGAGCAGTACTTC
>TRBD2|TRBV29-1|TRBJ2-1|many
CSVGGGLAGGPGNEQFF
TGCAGCGTCGGTGGGGGGTTAGCGGGAGGGCCGGGCAATGAGCAGTTCTTC
>TRBD2|TRBV5-8|TRBJ2-1|many
CASSLGAGAYNEQFF
TGTGCCAGCAGCTTGGGAGCGGGGGCGTACAATGAGCAGTTCTTC
>TRBD2|TRBV12-3/TRBV12-4|TRBJ2-1|many
CASRDSSGSTNEQFF
TGTGCCAGCAGGGATTCTAGCGGGAGTACGAATGAGCAGTTCTTC
>-|TRBV4-1|TRBJ2-1|-
CASSQEGTGSAYNEQFF
TGCGCCAGCAGCCAAGAGGGGACGGGTTCGGCCTACAATGAGCAGTTCTTC
>-|TRBV3-1|TRBJ2-5|-
CASSPPSSARETQYF
TGTGCCAGCAGCCCCCCCTCTAGCGCTCGGGAGACCCAGTACTTC
>-|TRBV9|TRBJ1-1|few
CASSVTEMNTEAFF
TGTGCCAGCAGCGTGACGGAGATGAACACTGAAGCTTTCTTT
>-|TRBV24-1|TRBJ2-5|many
CATSDGQRTETQYF
TGTGCCACCAGTGATGGACAGAGGACAGAGACCCAGTACTTC
>-|TRBV20-1|TRBJ1-1|few
CSAWTVDPGDTEAFF
TGCAGTGCGTGGACGGTGGATCCGGGGGACACTGAAGCTTTCTTT
>-|TRBV20-1|TRBJ2-6|-
CSATPLVGSGANVLTF
TGCAGTGCCACCCCCCTAGTGGGCTCTGGGGCCAACGTCCTGACTTTC
>-|TRBV2|TRBJ2-2|few
CASSDFSADGELFF
TGTGCCAGCAGTGATTTCTCTGCGGACGGGGAGCTGTTTTTT
>TRBD2|TRBV25-1|TRBJ2-5|many
CASGPLGGYETQYF
TGTGCCAGCGGCCCTCTGGGGGGGTATGAGACCCAGTACTTC
>TRBD2|TRBV5-1|TRBJ2-1|many
CASSLTSGRDEQFF
TGCGCCAGCAGCTTGACTAGCGGGAGGGATGAGCAGTTCTTC
>-|TRBV6-1|TRBJ1-2|-
CASSEYPANYGYTF
TGTGCCAGCAGTGAATACCCAGCTAACTATGGCTACACCTTC
>-|TRBV6-5|TRBJ1-5|-
CASGRNQPQHF
TGTGCCAGCGGGAGGAATCAGCCCCAGCATTTT
>-|TRBV4-1|TRBJ1-3|many
CASSLSPRFYSGNTIYF
TGCGCCAGCAGCCTTTCCCCCCGTTTTTACTCTGGAAACACCATATATTTT
>TRBD1|TRBV4-1|TRBJ2-5|-
CASSQPGTARETQYF
TGCGCCAGCAGCCAGCCCGGGACAGCCCGCGAGACCCAGTACTTC
>TRBD2|TRBV6-1|TRBJ2-1|-
CASSEGLAGVSYNEQFF
TGTGCCAGCAGTGAGGGGCTAGCGGGCGTATCCTACAATGAGCAGTTCTTC